Sequencing of this T cell receptor beta chain was carried out in a study of cytomegalovirus exposure and HLA in healthy donors. Study-wide points: Roughly even sequencing depth across donors was the assumption behind the presence/absence analyses. A later analysis reported that several of the most significant clusters appeared to be linked to common viral pathogens, among them Epstein-Barr virus.

This CDR3 is 18 amino acids long. Germline lookup yields CDR1 SGHTA and CDR2 FQGNSA. J gave up 4 bases and V 1 base, and 10 bases lay outside the gene matches. With regard to this clone: The antigen is undetermined.

It was with 60 Vbeta and 13 Jbeta primers that the PCR ran. Libraries were prepared by immunoSEQ multiplex PCR; TCRdb keeps only in-frame clonotypes and omits some of them. This table holds roughly 120,000 clones, 75% to 85% found once. This clonotype originated in a man aged 30 to 39 in good health and CMV-seronegative. The rearrangement uses TRBV7-2 and TRBJ2-5; 12 positions match TRBD2. The specimen sequenced was PBMCs. The CDR3 protein is CASSLGLAGVGIGETQYF. Here the CDR3 DNA reads TGTGCCAGCAGCTTAGGACTAGCGGGAGTTGGAATCGGAGAGACCCAGTACTTC.